This T cell receptor (beta chain) stems from a study of PD-L1 blockade in urothelial cancer. Across the study: Treatment start was followed by blood analysis at 3 weeks (second dose) and again at 6 weeks. The median T cell count in blood samples was about 140,000.

Per germline, CDR1 MNHEY and CDR2 SMNVEV (reference sequence). V lost 5 bases and J lost 9, with 13 bases in between. There are 12 residues in the CDR3. This clone was recorded once. The assay was immunoSEQ multiplex PCR, and TCRdb's table has in-frame clones only and misses some. The sample lists around 130,000 clones, around 84% occurring once. As for time point: pretreatment peripheral blood. Each individual provided 1 to 8 samples (taken pretreatment and on-treatment). The specimen was PBMCs, collected around atezolizumab (anti-PD-L1) treatment. The V and J genes are TRBV27 and TRBJ1-1, with D possibly TRBD1 on 5 matching bases. The receptor was isolated from a man aged 50-60 years with urothelial cancer. Written as DNA, the CDR3 is TGTGCCAGCAGTCACGGGCCAGGGCAAGCTTTCTTT. This translates into CASSHGPGQAFF.